This TCR beta chain was retrieved from a study of blood T cell repertoires in COVID-19 (dated by TCRdb to 2020 to 2022). Looking at the study overall: The collaborator samples originated in the United States, Italy and Spain and spanned the acute and convalescent phases of COVID-19. Deeply sampled blood TCRbeta repertoires from subjects exposed to, actively infected with, or recovered from COVID-19 were included in the dataset. HLA class I and class II types, where available, came from metadata supplied by the sample provider rather than from assay-based typing. The samples were drawn from the first 160 participants of the ongoing ImmuneRACE study and from 950 to 1,500 subjects provided by 6 global collaborators. A de-identified subject ID, COVID-19 status, age in years and sex were almost always included in the sample metadata. A freely available public database, intended as a resource for researchers studying the immune response to SARS-CoV-2, is where the repertoires were released. The material from the prospective study consisted of cDNA or gDNA derived from T cells, B-cell-depleted T cells, or PBMCs.

TCRbeta CDR3 regions were amplified from genomic DNA by means of the immunoSEQ Assay, a bias-controlled multiplex PCR. Concerning the study's data processing: Nucleated cell counts per sample were estimated from amplification of reference gene primers within the assay. To quantify the absolute abundance of each unique TCRbeta CDR3 rearrangement, sequence reads were collapsed and filtered. For each sample, productive Simpson clonality was calculated as the square root of Simpson's diversity index over productive rearrangements. Held by TCRdb, this immuneACCESS table contains in-frame sequences only and omits some clones. Under half of the omission traces to an unresolved V gene where checked; the cause of the rest is unknown. The D gene and trimming were derived from the DNA, and the V and J assignments and clone size from that table. The sample table contains 35,000 to 50,000 clones; only one count was recorded for more than 70% of them. The biggest ten clones account for roughly 4.6% of the sample.

Details on this clone: Its antigen is still unknown. Base qualities are missing; no much larger clone stands one base away.

Per the germline V gene, KGHSH is the CDR1 and LQKENI is the CDR2. Counted from cysteine to phenylalanine, this CDR3 has 21 amino acids. Only the CDR3 DNA stays, 63 bases, in frame from base 1. V is pared back by 1 base and J by 0 bases, with 25 bases lying between the germline termini. Whole blood was collected in K2EDTA tubes by collaborating institutions according to the institutions' own protocols. For TCRbeta analysis, collaborators shipped samples in one of three forms: frozen whole blood, isolated PBMCs, or DNA extracted from either of those sample types. Points the paper makes about the study in general: The quantity of clinical and demographic metadata differed by source and by participant and was supplied without curation.

The sequencing input was peripheral blood. The chain is assembled from TRBV18 and TRBJ1-3, and perhaps TRBD1 as D gene, on 5 matching bases. The sequence was collected from a woman in her sixties or seventies with acute or convalescent COVID-19. The nucleotides are TGTGCCAGCTCACCACTCCGCGGGGCCATCCCAGGCCCTATCTCTGGAAACACCATATATTTT. It is translated as CASSPLRGAIPGPISGNTIYF.